The present TCR beta chain was sequenced within a study of cytomegalovirus exposure and HLA in healthy donors. Whole-study findings and limits: The authors later linked a missense DCLRE1C variant to TCR beta V- and J-gene trimming. Specific recognition of CMV antigens was confirmed in vitro for three chains (all CMV-associated).

PCR used 60 Vbeta primers and 13 Jbeta primers. This table comes from immunoSEQ multiplex PCR, and its TCRdb copy is limited to in-frame clones, with some not included. The sample has about 120,000 clones, approximately 80% seen once; the top ten hold about 1.8%. The CDR3 has 15 amino acids. After removal of 3 bases from V and 2 bases from J, the junction contained 5 bases not matched to a gene. From germline, CDR1 is MGHRA and CDR2 YSYEKL. In regard to this clone: The antigen remains unidentified.

The material sequenced was PBMCs. The chain couples TRBV4-1 to TRBJ2-7; 9 bases match TRBD1. The receptor comes from a man aged 35-49 years in good health and CMV-seronegative. The CDR3 reads CASSHQDRGPYEQYF. In DNA form, the CDR3 reads TGCGCCAGCAGCCATCAGGACAGGGGACCCTACGAGCAGTACTTC.